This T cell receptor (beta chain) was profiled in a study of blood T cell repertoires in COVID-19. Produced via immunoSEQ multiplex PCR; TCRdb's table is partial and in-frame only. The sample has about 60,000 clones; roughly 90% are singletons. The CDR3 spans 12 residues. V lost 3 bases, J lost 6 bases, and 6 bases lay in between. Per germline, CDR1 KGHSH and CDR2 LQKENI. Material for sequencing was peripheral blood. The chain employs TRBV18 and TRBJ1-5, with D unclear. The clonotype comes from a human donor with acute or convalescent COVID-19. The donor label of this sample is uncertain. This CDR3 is CASSPLGQPQHF. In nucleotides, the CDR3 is TGTGCCAGCTCACCCCTAGGTCAGCCCCAGCATTTT. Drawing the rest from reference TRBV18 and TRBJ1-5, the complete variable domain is NAGVMQNPRHLVRRRGQEARLRCSPMKGHSHVYWYRQLPEEGLKFMVYLQKENIIDESGMPKERFSAEFPKEGPSILRIQQVVRGDSAAYFCASSPLGQPQHFGDGTRLSIL.